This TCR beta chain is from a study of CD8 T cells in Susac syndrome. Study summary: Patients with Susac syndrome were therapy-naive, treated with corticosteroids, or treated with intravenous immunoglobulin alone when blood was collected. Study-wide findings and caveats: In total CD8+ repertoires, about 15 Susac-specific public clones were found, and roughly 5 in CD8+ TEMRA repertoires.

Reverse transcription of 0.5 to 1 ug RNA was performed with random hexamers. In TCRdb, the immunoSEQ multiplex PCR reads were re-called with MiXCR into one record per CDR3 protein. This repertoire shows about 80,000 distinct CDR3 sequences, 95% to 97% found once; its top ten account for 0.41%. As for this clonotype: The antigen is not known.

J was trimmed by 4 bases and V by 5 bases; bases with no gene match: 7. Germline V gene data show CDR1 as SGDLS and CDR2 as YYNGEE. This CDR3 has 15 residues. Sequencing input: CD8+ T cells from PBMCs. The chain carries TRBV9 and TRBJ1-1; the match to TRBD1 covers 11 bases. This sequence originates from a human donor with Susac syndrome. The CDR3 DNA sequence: TGTGCCAGCAGTGCGGGACAGGGGGGCAGCACTGAAGCTTTCTTT. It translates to CASSAGQGGSTEAFF.